Shown below are 5 T cell receptor beta chains from a single sample sequenced in a study of blood T cell repertoires in COVID-19. Profiling relied on immunoSEQ multiplex PCR, and the TCRdb table lists in-frame clones only, not all of them. This table holds some 390,000 clones, around nine tenths found once. Sequencing used peripheral blood. Receptors originate from a human donor in a cohort sampled during active COVID-19.

The rearrangement links TRBV18 to TRBJ2-5, with D maybe TRBD2 (6 bases). V gave up 2 bases and J gave up 7 bases, with 17 bases separating them. This CDR3 is built from 15 residues. Per germline, CDR1 KGHSH and CDR2 LQKENI. The CDR3 DNA reads as TGTGCCAGCTCACCAGCTAGCGCCCCGGATGTGACCCAGTACTTC. Residues: CASSPASAPDVTQYF. Looking up the rest from reference TRBV18 and TRBJ2-5 gives the full variable domain: NAGVMQNPRHLVRRRGQEARLRCSPMKGHSHVYWYRQLPEEGLKFMVYLQKENIIDESGMPKERFSAEFPKEGPSILRIQQVVRGDSAAYFCASSPASAPDVTQYFGPGTRLLVL.

The chain uses TRBV10-3 and TRBJ1-5, with D possibly matching TRBD1 (6 bases). The CDR3 sequence is 14 residues long. From germline, CDR1 is ENHRY and CDR2 SYGVKD. V lost 3 bases to trimming and J lost 4 bases, with 10 bases between them. The CDR3 DNA reads as TGTGCCATCAGTGAATACAGGGAGAATCAGCCCCAGCATTTT. This translates into CAISEYRENQPQHF.

V usage is TRBV5-5 and J usage is TRBJ2-1; D perhaps matches TRBD1 (6 bases). Deletions cut 4 bases from V and 8 bases from J, with 16 bases between. The CDR3 contains 14 residues. Germline loops: CDR1 SGHKS, CDR2 YYEKEE (reference sequence). The DNA for the CDR3 is TGTGCCAGCAGCCAATACAGGGCCCGCGATGAGCAGTTCTTC. It encodes CASSQYRARDEQFF.

As concerns this clone: The sample contains more than one DNA sequence encoding this CDR3. The chain is built from TRBV20-1 and TRBJ2-5; D is undetermined. V was trimmed by 4 bases and J by 5 bases, leaving 5 bases between them. Germline lookup yields CDR1 DFQATT and CDR2 SNEGSKA (reference sequence). The CDR3 totals 10 residues. The CDR3 loop is CSATRETQYF. The CDR3 DNA reads TGCAGTGCTACCAGGGAGACCCAGTACTTC.

This chain joins TRBV19 and TRBJ2-7, with D tentatively TRBD1 (6 bases). Trimming took off 5 bases at V and 1 base at J, with 15 bases between the two ends. CDR1 and CDR2 from the germline V gene are LNHDA and SQIVND (reference sequence). This CDR3 spans 15 amino acids. The CDR3 here is CASSYRQATSYEQYF. Here the CDR3 DNA reads TGTGCCAGTAGTTACCGACAGGCGACGTCCTACGAGCAGTACTTC.